A single sample is the source of the 27 T cell receptor beta chains below, sequenced in a study of OX40 agonist ivuxolimab in advanced cancers. The protocol was immunoSEQ multiplex PCR, while the TCRdb copy is restricted to in-frame clones and leaves out a portion. The sample holds under 40,000 clones, 60% to 85% seen once. Here the sequenced sample was CD4+ or CD8+ T cells sorted from blood, taken in a trial of the OX40 agonist ivuxolimab. The receptor set was obtained from an adult with an advanced solid tumor such as melanoma, head and neck, liver or kidney cancer.

V usage is TRBV7-8 and J usage is TRBJ1-5; 7 bases agree with TRBD1. Germline lookup yields CDR1 SGHVS and CDR2 FQNEAQ. CDR3 size: 17 residues. Trimming at V came to 0 bases and at J to 0 bases, leaving 5 bases not matched to a gene. CDR3 loop: CASSLAKGQYSNQPQHF. The CDR3 DNA is TGTGCCAGCAGCTTAGCCAAGGGACAGTATAGCAATCAGCCCCAGCATTTT. The full variable domain, completed using reference TRBV7-8 and TRBJ1-5, is GAGVSQSPRYKVAKRGQDVALRCDPISGHVSLFWYQQALGQGPEFLTYFQNEAQLDKSGLPSDRFFAERPEGSVSTLKIQRTQQEDSAVYLCASSLAKGQYSNQPQHFGDGTRLSIL.

This clone appeared a few times. This chain links TRBV7-9 with TRBJ2-2, with 9 bases matching TRBD2. CDR1 and CDR2 (germline): SEHNR, FQNEAQ (reference sequence). CDR3 length: 17 amino acids. The trim removed 5 bases at V and 1 base at J, leaving 8 bases unmatched. This chain's CDR3 is CASSASSSGMNTGELFF. The CDR3 bases are TGTGCCAGCAGCGCGAGCTCTAGCGGGATGAACACCGGGGAGCTGTTTTTT.

The genes are TRBV6-1 and TRBJ1-2, with 8 bases aligning to TRBD1. This CDR3 contains 17 residues. With V trimmed by 1 base and J by 5 bases, 12 bases remained unmatched. Germline CDR1 reads MNHNS; CDR2 reads SASEGT. In nucleotides, the CDR3 is TGTGCCAGCAGTGAAGGAGGGACAGGCGACTCTCGGTATGGCTACACCTTC. The encoded protein is CASSEGGTGDSRYGYTF.

This clone was recorded once. The chain is built from TRBV6-4 and TRBJ1-2; a possible D gene is TRBD1 (6 bases). With 10 bases removed from V and 6 bases from J, the gap between germline ends came to 15 bases. Germline V gene data show CDR1 as MRHNA and CDR2 as SNTAGT. This CDR3 has 12 residues. Here the CDR3 reads CAISGAGDGYTF. The CDR3 nucleotides read TGTGCCATCTCAGGGGCGGGAGATGGCTACACCTTC.

The V call is TRBV28, the J call TRBJ1-1; TRBD1 might be the D (5 bases). CDR1 MDHEN and CDR2 SYDVKM come from the germline V gene. Trimming removed 2 bases from V and 1 base from J, with 8 bases in between. CDR3 length equals 14 residues. CDR3 region: CASSLGGANTEAFF. The CDR3 DNA is TGTGCCAGCAGTTTAGGAGGGGCGAACACTGAAGCTTTCTTT.

A few counts support this clone. This chain connects TRBV28 to TRBJ2-7; 8 bases align to TRBD2. The CDR3 extends over 20 amino acids. The trim removed 5 bases at V and 9 bases at J, leaving 30 bases unmatched. The germline V gene encodes CDR1 MDHEN and CDR2 SYDVKM. The DNA of the CDR3 is TGTGCCAGCAGTCCCACCCTGGGGGGGAGTGGGCCGCATGGACGGGAGGGGCAGTACTTC. It encodes CASSPTLGGSGPHGREGQYF. Looking up the rest from reference TRBV28 and TRBJ2-7 gives the full variable domain: DVKVTQSSRYLVKRTGEKVFLECVQDMDHENMFWYRQDPGLGLRLIYFSYDVKMKEKGDIPEGYSVSREKKERFSLILESASTNQTSMYLCASSPTLGGSGPHGREGQYFGPGTRLTVT.

This chain joins TRBV7-8 and TRBJ2-5; D not resolved. The J call is uncertain, as TRBJ2-7 better fits the DNA end. The CDR3 is 13 amino acids. Germline V CDR1 and CDR2: SGHVS, FQNEAQ. CDR3 DNA: TGTGCCAGCAGCTTAGTTGACGACTACGAGCAGTACTTC. Translating it yields CASSLVDDYEQYF.

The gene calls are TRBV28 and TRBJ1-1; D gene unclear. CDR3 length: 15 amino acids. Trimming stripped 6 bases from V and 1 base from J, with 15 bases between. Looked up from germline, CDR1 is MDHEN and CDR2 is SYDVKM. Written as DNA, the CDR3 is TGTGCCAGCAGCCCGTTTAGCGATAAGAACACTGAAGCTTTCTTT. It specifies CASSPFSDKNTEAFF.

The chain has TRBV7-2 and TRBJ2-5; D is unresolved. The length of the CDR3 is 12 residues. The V end was cut by 5 bases, the J end by 5 bases, with 9 bases between. Germline loops: CDR1 SGHTA, CDR2 FQGNSA. Here the CDR3 reads CASSRYGETQYF. The CDR3 bases are TGTGCCAGCAGCCGCTACGGGGAGACCCAGTACTTC.

The chain joins TRBV28 to TRBJ1-1, with D unresolved. Germline CDR1 reads MDHEN; CDR2 reads SYDVKM. The CDR3 sequence is 13 residues long. V was pared by 3 bases and J by 2 bases, with 7 bases between. The chain's CDR3 is CASSFLDNTEAFF. DNA of the CDR3: TGTGCCAGCAGTTTCCTGGATAACACTGAAGCTTTCTTT.

The chain has TRBV30 and TRBJ2-7; maybe TRBD2 (5 bases). The V gene's germline CDR1 is GTSNPN and CDR2 SVGIG (reference sequence). V shed 8 bases and J shed 4 bases, with 12 bases lying between them. The CDR3 has 11 residues. CDR3 nucleotides: TGTGCCCTGGGAGCCCAGTACGAGCAGTACTTC. This sequence encodes CALGAQYEQYF.

V and J are TRBV4-2 and TRBJ2-3; D tentatively reads TRBD1 or TRBD2 (5 bases each). V dropped 2 bases and J dropped 6 bases, with 12 bases sitting between them. Germline lookup yields CDR1 LGHNA and CDR2 YNFKEQ. CDR3 length equals 14 residues. The CDR3 loop is CASSQRGAADTQYF. CDR3 nucleotide sequence: TGTGCCAGCAGCCAAAGAGGGGCAGCCGATACGCAGTATTTT.

The chain is built from TRBV2 and TRBJ2-2; 10 bases map to TRBD1. Germline V gives CDR1 SNHLY, CDR2 FYNNEI. Germline trimming cut 10 bases from V and 4 bases from J; bases unmatched to any gene: 9. There are 15 residues in the CDR3. In nucleotides, the CDR3 is TGTGCCACATCCTCCGGGACAGGGGCCACCGGGGAGCTGTTTTTT. This codes for CATSSGTGATGELFF.

The chain employs TRBV18 and TRBJ2-1; 15 bases fit TRBD2. The CDR3 runs 15 residues. With V trimmed by 3 bases and J by 7 bases, 1 base remained unmatched. In germline, CDR1 is KGHSH, CDR2 LQKENI. CDR3 bases: TGTGCCAGCTCACCGGGACTAGCGGGAGGAAATGAGCAGTTCTTC. Encoded protein: CASSPGLAGGNEQFF.

The V and J genes are TRBV15 and TRBJ2-3; a weak D match, TRBD2 (5 bases). Trimming pared 10 bases from V and 0 bases from J, leaving 14 bases between. This CDR3 is 14 amino acids long. The germline gives CDR1 LNHNV, CDR2 YYDKDF (reference sequence). This CDR3 is CAIAPRRSTDTQYF. The CDR3 bases are TGTGCCATCGCACCTAGGAGGAGCACAGATACGCAGTATTTT.

The chain joins TRBV28 to TRBJ2-5, with unresolved D. The CDR3 runs 14 residues. Trimming pared 6 bases from V and 6 bases from J, leaving 17 bases between. In germline, CDR1 is MDHEN, CDR2 SYDVKM. The chain's CDR3 is CASSPIAQRKTQYF. CDR3 nucleotide sequence: TGTGCCAGCAGCCCCATTGCACAGAGGAAGACCCAGTACTTC.

The gene calls are TRBV9 and TRBJ2-7; TRBD2 agrees at 7 bases. The trim removed 0 bases at V and 4 bases at J, leaving 4 bases unmatched. This CDR3 has 14 residues. Germline values: CDR1 SGDLS, CDR2 YYNGEE. In DNA, the CDR3 is TGTGCCAGCAGCGTAGATGTTAGCGGGTACGAGCAGTACTTC. As protein: CASSVDVSGYEQYF. The full variable domain, rest sourced from reference TRBV9 and TRBJ2-7, is DSGVTQTPKHLITATGQRVTLRCSPRSGDLSVYWYQQSLDQGLQFLIQYYNGEERAKGNILERFSAQQFPDLHSELNLSSLELGDSALYFCASSVDVSGYEQYFGPGTRLTVT.

This chain joins TRBV19 and TRBJ2-5; 11 positions match TRBD2. TRBJ2-7 explains the end of the DNA better; the J call may be wrong. CDR1 is LNHDA and CDR2 is SQIVND in the germline V gene (reference sequence). The CDR3 length is 15 residues. CDR3 protein: CASSYRLAGNYEQYF. The CDR3 DNA reads TGTGCCAGTAGTTACCGACTAGCGGGAAACTACGAGCAGTACTTC.

The rearrangement links TRBV4-1 to TRBJ2-1, with D perhaps TRBD1 or TRBD2 (5 bases each). Trimming left V 1 base short and J 10 bases short, with 8 bases between. The CDR3 consists of 12 residues. CDR1 is MGHRA and CDR2 is YSYEKL in the germline V gene. CDR3 in DNA: TGCGCCAGCAGCCAAGGGGGGACCGAGCAGTTCTTC. It yields the protein CASSQGGTEQFF.

The chain is built from TRBV7-2 and TRBJ2-7; D remains unclear. V dropped 3 bases and J dropped 5 bases, with 8 bases sitting between them. This CDR3 region has 12 residues. In germline, CDR1 is SGHTA, CDR2 FQGNSA. In DNA form, the CDR3 reads TGTGCCAGCAGCTTCCTCTGGGACGAGCAGTACTTC. It encodes CASSFLWDEQYF. Drawing the rest from reference TRBV7-2 and TRBJ2-7, the complete variable domain is GAGVSQSPSNKVTEKGKDVELRCDPISGHTALYWYRQSLGQGLEFLIYFQGNSAPDKSGLPSDRFSAERTGGSVSTLTIQRTQQEDSAVYLCASSFLWDEQYFGPGTRLTVT.

The V gene is TRBV7-2, the J gene TRBJ2-7; the D call may be TRBD1 or TRBD2 (5 bases each). CDR3 length: 15 amino acids. Germline V gene sequence: CDR1 SGHTA, CDR2 FQGNSA. V gave up 5 bases and J gave up 6 bases, with 20 bases separating them. CDR3 residues: CASSGTTALGGEQYF. The CDR3 DNA is TGTGCCAGCAGCGGGACGACAGCCCTTGGTGGCGAGCAGTACTTC.

This clone was seen more than once but under ten times. The chain combines TRBV19 with TRBJ2-3; 14 bases agree with TRBD2. Germline CDR1 LNHDA, CDR2 SQIVND (reference sequence). This CDR3 has 21 residues. V gave up 6 bases and J gave up 4 bases; unmatched junction bases: 21. The CDR3 here is CASSHKLGLAGASRWADTQYF. Here the CDR3 DNA reads TGTGCCAGTAGCCATAAACTGGGACTAGCGGGGGCTTCGAGGTGGGCAGATACGCAGTATTTT.

The chain links TRBV19 to TRBJ1-5, with 8 bases aligning to TRBD1. This CDR3 region has 15 residues. Looked up from germline, CDR1 is LNHDA and CDR2 is SQIVND (reference sequence). The trim removed 6 bases at V and 5 bases at J, leaving 9 bases unmatched. CDR3 sequence: CASSPLDRVDQPQHF. CDR3 DNA: TGTGCCAGTAGCCCCCTGGACAGGGTGGATCAGCCCCAGCATTTT.

The rearrangement uses TRBV11-2 and TRBJ2-7, with 7 bases fitting TRBD2. V shed 0 bases, J shed 6 bases, and the junction held 2 bases outside the gene matches. CDR3 length: 13 amino acids. Per the germline V gene, CDR1 is SGHAT and CDR2 is FQNNGV. As DNA, the CDR3 is TGTGCCAGCAGCTTAGAAGCTAGCGGCGAGCAGTACTTC. The encoded protein is CASSLEASGEQYF.

The chain uses TRBV2 and TRBJ2-7; 13 bases line up with TRBD2. The CDR3 sequence is 16 residues long. The J segment lost 5 bases and the V segment lost 5 bases, leaving 9 bases of the junction unmatched. CDR1 is SNHLY and CDR2 is FYNNEI in the germline V gene. The CDR3 reads CASSSRTSGGSDEQYF. The CDR3 coding sequence is TGTGCCAGCAGTTCCAGGACTAGCGGGGGAAGCGACGAGCAGTACTTC.

The chain combines TRBV6-5 with TRBJ2-7; D may match TRBD1 or TRBD2 (5 bases each). This CDR3 is 12 amino acids long. The germline V gene encodes CDR1 MNHEY and CDR2 SVGAGI. V gave up 10 bases and J gave up 5 bases, with 15 bases separating them. The CDR3 DNA reads as TGTGCCACCTCCCGGGACGTCAACGAGCAGTACTTC. It encodes CATSRDVNEQYF.

The J gene is TRBJ1-5, the V gene TRBV6-1; maybe TRBD1 (5 bases). With 6 bases removed from V and 1 base from J, the gap between germline ends came to 10 bases. Germline CDR1 MNHNS, CDR2 SASEGT. The CDR3 has 14 amino acids. The CDR3 protein is CASRDTSSNQPQHF. CDR3 coding DNA: TGTGCCAGCAGGGACACCTCAAGCAATCAGCCCCAGCATTTT.